A selection of T cell receptor beta chains follows, all from one sample in a study of blood T cell repertoires in COVID-19. Clones were sequenced by immunoSEQ multiplex PCR, and TCRdb holds only the in-frame ones, with some missing. Of roughly 310,000 clones listed, 70% to 90% are singletons. The sequenced sample was PBMCs or T cells enriched from blood (not recorded which). The receptors were sampled from a woman aged 40-49 years who had recovered from COVID-19. CDR3s include the opening cysteine and the closing phenylalanine or tryptophan. A D gene is named only where the DNA matches it firmly. Size is stated for part of the rows, as once, few or many counts, or as a class when the clone is expanded.

clone_size: -; v_call: TRBV12-3/TRBV12-4; d_call: TRBD1; j_call: TRBJ2-5; cdr3_nt: TGTGCCAGCAGTTTCCGGGACAGGGAGACCCAGTACTTC; cdr3_aa: CASSFRDRETQYF
clone_size: -; v_call: TRBV7-3; d_call: TRBD1; j_call: TRBJ1-2; cdr3_nt: TGTGCCAGCAGCTTGGGACAGGGGTATGGCTACACCTTC; cdr3_aa: CASSLGQGYGYTF
clone_size: -; v_call: TRBV29-1; d_call: TRBD2; j_call: TRBJ2-3; cdr3_nt: TGCAGCGCGCGGGAGGAGGCAGATACGCAGTATTTT; cdr3_aa: CSAREEADTQYF
clone_size: -; v_call: TRBV19; d_call: TRBD2; j_call: TRBJ2-3; cdr3_nt: TGTGCCAGTAAGATGACTAGCGGGGGGGCAGATACGCAGTATTTT; cdr3_aa: CASKMTSGGADTQYF
clone_size: -; v_call: TRBV7-2; d_call: TRBD1; j_call: TRBJ1-2; cdr3_nt: TGTGCCAGCAGCTCTCGGCCCGGGACAGGGTCAATCTATGGCTACACCTTC; cdr3_aa: CASSSRPGTGSIYGYTF
clone_size: -; v_call: TRBV5-5; d_call: -; j_call: TRBJ2-7; cdr3_nt: TGTGCCAGCAGCTTTGCCGACAGTTCCTACGAGCAGTACTTC; cdr3_aa: CASSFADSSYEQYF
clone_size: once; v_call: TRBV29-1; d_call: -; j_call: TRBJ1-5; cdr3_nt: TGCAGTGTGGGTCAGGGGAATCAGCCCCAGCATTTT; cdr3_aa: CSVGQGNQPQHF
clone_size: -; v_call: TRBV6-5; d_call: -; j_call: TRBJ1-3; cdr3_nt: TGTGCCAGCAGTTTGAGGATCTCTGGAAACACCATATATTTT; cdr3_aa: CASSLRISGNTIYF
clone_size: -; v_call: TRBV18; d_call: TRBD1; j_call: TRBJ1-1; cdr3_nt: TGTGCCAGCTCACCAGACAGGGCGCACACTGAAGCTTTCTTT; cdr3_aa: CASSPDRAHTEAFF
clone_size: -; v_call: TRBV12-5; d_call: -; j_call: TRBJ2-5; cdr3_nt: TGTGCTAGTGGTTTAGGGGGGGGGTACCAAGAGACCCAGTACTTC; cdr3_aa: CASGLGGGYQETQYF
clone_size: -; v_call: TRBV7-6; d_call: TRBD2; j_call: TRBJ2-3; cdr3_nt: TGTGCCAGCAGCCCGGGACTAGCGGGGGAAAGAGATACGCAGTATTTT; cdr3_aa: CASSPGLAGERDTQYF
clone_size: -; v_call: TRBV11-2; d_call: -; j_call: TRBJ1-3; cdr3_nt: TGTGCCAGCAGCTCCCCGGGGGAAGTTGGAAACACCATATATTTT; cdr3_aa: CASSSPGEVGNTIYF
clone_size: -; v_call: TRBV5-1; d_call: TRBD1; j_call: TRBJ1-4; cdr3_nt: TGCGCCAGCAGGACAGGGAATGAAAAACTGTTTTTT; cdr3_aa: CASRTGNEKLFF
clone_size: -; v_call: TRBV5-1; d_call: -; j_call: TRBJ2-1; cdr3_nt: TGCGCCAGCAGGGAGGGGTCCTACAATGAGCAGTTCTTC; cdr3_aa: CASREGSYNEQFF
clone_size: -; v_call: TRBV7-9; d_call: -; j_call: TRBJ2-1; cdr3_nt: TGTGCCAGCAGCTCCCCCGCGCCCCCTTACAATGAGCAGTTCTTC; cdr3_aa: CASSSPAPPYNEQFF
clone_size: -; v_call: TRBV2; d_call: TRBD2; j_call: TRBJ2-1; cdr3_nt: TGTGCCAGCAGGAGACTAGCGTCTAGCTCCTACAATGAGCAGTTCTTC; cdr3_aa: CASRRLASSSYNEQFF
clone_size: -; v_call: TRBV18; d_call: TRBD1; j_call: TRBJ2-7; cdr3_nt: TGTGCCAGCTCACCAGATACAGGGGGCTCGTACTTC; cdr3_aa: CASSPDTGGSYF
clone_size: -; v_call: TRBV23-1; d_call: TRBD1; j_call: TRBJ2-5; cdr3_nt: TGCGCCAGCAGGATAGGGACAGGGGCCCTTTGGGAGACCCAGTACTTC; cdr3_aa: CASRIGTGALWETQYF
clone_size: -; v_call: TRBV19; d_call: -; j_call: TRBJ2-7; cdr3_nt: TGTGCCAGTAGTATAGATCGAGGCTACGAGCAGTACTTC; cdr3_aa: CASSIDRGYEQYF
clone_size: -; v_call: TRBV6-5; d_call: -; j_call: TRBJ1-3; cdr3_nt: TGTGCCAGCAGTTACTCGAGACAGCCCGGAAACACCATATATTTT; cdr3_aa: CASSYSRQPGNTIYF
clone_size: -; v_call: TRBV6-5; d_call: TRBD2; j_call: TRBJ2-7; cdr3_nt: TGTGCCAGCAGGGCGGCGGGGGGCCTTTACGAGCAGTACTTC; cdr3_aa: CASRAAGGLYEQYF
clone_size: -; v_call: TRBV4-3; d_call: -; j_call: TRBJ2-2; cdr3_nt: TGCGCCAGCAGCCAAACATTCGTGATCGGGGAGCTGTTTTTT; cdr3_aa: CASSQTFVIGELFF
clone_size: -; v_call: TRBV27; d_call: TRBD1; j_call: TRBJ2-7; cdr3_nt: TGTGCCAGCAGTTCCGTAGACAGGGATTTCGAGCAGTACTTC; cdr3_aa: CASSSVDRDFEQYF
clone_size: once; v_call: TRBV27; d_call: -; j_call: TRBJ1-6; cdr3_nt: TGTGCCAGCAGTGAGGACCGCGGACAAGATAATTCACCCCTCCACTTT; cdr3_aa: CASSEDRGQDNSPLHF
clone_size: -; v_call: TRBV4-3; d_call: -; j_call: TRBJ2-4; cdr3_nt: TGCGCCAGCAGCCAAGTGTCGGCAGGGGTAGACATTCAGTACTTC; cdr3_aa: CASSQVSAGVDIQYF
clone_size: -; v_call: TRBV29-1; d_call: TRBD1; j_call: TRBJ1-2; cdr3_nt: TGCAGCGTTGACCCGGACAGGGGTTATGGCTACACCTTC; cdr3_aa: CSVDPDRGYGYTF
clone_size: -; v_call: TRBV19; d_call: -; j_call: TRBJ1-2; cdr3_nt: TGTGCCAGTACTTATACGCAGGGGGGCTACACCTTC; cdr3_aa: CASTYTQGGYTF
clone_size: -; v_call: TRBV28; d_call: TRBD1; j_call: TRBJ2-7; cdr3_nt: TGTGCCAGCAGTCCTCCGGGACAGGGGGTTTACGAGCAGTACTTC; cdr3_aa: CASSPPGQGVYEQYF
clone_size: -; v_call: TRBV6-5; d_call: -; j_call: TRBJ2-7; cdr3_nt: TGTGCCAGCAGGGTAGACAGCTACGAGCAGTACTTC; cdr3_aa: CASRVDSYEQYF
clone_size: -; v_call: TRBV7-2; d_call: TRBD1; j_call: TRBJ1-1; cdr3_nt: TGTGCCAGCAGCGCCCGGACAGGTAGCTTTACTGAAGCTTTCTTT; cdr3_aa: CASSARTGSFTEAFF
clone_size: -; v_call: TRBV28; d_call: -; j_call: TRBJ1-4; cdr3_nt: TGTGCCAGCAGCTCAGGTGGGAGGGCAGGAGAAAAACTGTTTTTT; cdr3_aa: CASSSGGRAGEKLFF
clone_size: -; v_call: TRBV12-5; d_call: TRBD2; j_call: TRBJ2-5; cdr3_nt: TGTGCTAGTGGACCCCTAGCGGAAGAGACCCAGTACTTC; cdr3_aa: CASGPLAEETQYF
clone_size: -; v_call: TRBV4-2; d_call: -; j_call: TRBJ2-3; cdr3_nt: TGTGCCAGCAGCTTCGGCCCAGCGGATACGCAGTATTTT; cdr3_aa: CASSFGPADTQYF
clone_size: -; v_call: TRBV11-2; d_call: TRBD2; j_call: TRBJ2-7; cdr3_nt: TGTGCCAGCAGCCCAGTAGCGGGCGCCTCTTCCTACGAGCAGTACTTC; cdr3_aa: CASSPVAGASSYEQYF
clone_size: -; v_call: TRBV11-2; d_call: TRBD1; j_call: TRBJ2-5; cdr3_nt: TGTGCCAGCAGCCCTAGGGGGCCCAAAGAGACCCAGTACTTC; cdr3_aa: CASSPRGPKETQYF
clone_size: -; v_call: TRBV6-5; d_call: -; j_call: TRBJ2-3; cdr3_nt: TGTGCCAGCAGTCCAGAGCTGGAGCAGATGCAGTATTTT; cdr3_aa: CASSPELEQMQYF
clone_size: -; v_call: TRBV10-3; d_call: -; j_call: TRBJ2-2; cdr3_nt: TGTGCCATCAGTATCAACTACACCGGGGAGCTGTTTTTT; cdr3_aa: CAISINYTGELFF
clone_size: -; v_call: TRBV28; d_call: TRBD2; j_call: TRBJ2-7; cdr3_nt: TGTGCCAGCAGCAGGGGCGGGGTAGCGGGGCTTCAGCAGTACTTC; cdr3_aa: CASSRGGVAGLQQYF